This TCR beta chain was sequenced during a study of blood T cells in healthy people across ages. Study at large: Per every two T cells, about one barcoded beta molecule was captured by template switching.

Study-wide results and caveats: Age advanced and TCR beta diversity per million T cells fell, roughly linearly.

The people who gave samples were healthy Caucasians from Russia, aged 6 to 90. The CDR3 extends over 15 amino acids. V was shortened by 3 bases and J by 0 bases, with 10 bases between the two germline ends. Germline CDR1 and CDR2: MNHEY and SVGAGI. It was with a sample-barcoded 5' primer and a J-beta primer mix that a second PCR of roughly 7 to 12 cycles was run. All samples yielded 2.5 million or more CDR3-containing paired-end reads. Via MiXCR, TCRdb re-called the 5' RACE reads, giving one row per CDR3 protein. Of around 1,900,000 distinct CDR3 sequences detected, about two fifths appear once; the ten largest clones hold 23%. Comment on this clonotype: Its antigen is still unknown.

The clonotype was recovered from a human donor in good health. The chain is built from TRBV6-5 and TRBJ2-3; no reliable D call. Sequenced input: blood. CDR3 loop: CASSYRRSSTDTQYF. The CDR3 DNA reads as TGTGCCAGCAGTTATCGGCGGTCTAGCACAGATACGCAGTATTTT.